The 8 T cell receptor beta chains below come from one sample, sequenced in a study of T cells of healthy individuals. TCRdb re-called the 5' RACE reads through MiXCR, storing one row per CDR3 protein. Of about 96,000 distinct CDR3 sequences listed, 17% were seen once; the top ten hold around 6.4%. These receptors came from a human donor in good health.

This sequence joins TRBV28 and TRBJ2-5; 10 bases map to TRBD2. Trimming removed 5 bases from V and 7 bases from J; junction bases left unmatched: 13. Per germline, CDR1 MDHEN and CDR2 SYDVKM. This CDR3 spans 16 amino acids. CDR3 residues: CASSTPAGGPTGTQYF. Written as DNA, the CDR3 is TGTGCCAGCAGTACCCCAGCGGGAGGGCCCACAGGGACCCAGTACTTC.

This clonotype was counted at least ten times. The chain joins TRBV5-1 to TRBJ2-1; D not certain. Germline CDR1 is SGHRS and CDR2 is YFSETQ. V was trimmed by 1 base and J by 4 bases, leaving 6 bases between them. The CDR3 totals 13 residues. The CDR3 coding sequence is TGCGCCAGCAGCTTGCCGGAGTACAATGAGCAGTTCTTC. Its protein product is CASSLPEYNEQFF.

This sequence joins TRBV12-3 or TRBV12-4 and TRBJ1-5, with 9 bases that match TRBD1. The junction had 16 bases not matched to a gene; V was cut back by 6 bases and J by 4 bases. This CDR3 region has 18 residues. Here the CDR3 DNA reads TGTGCCAGCAGCCGAGCCGGGACAGGGTACCAGGGGAATCAGCCCCAGCATTTT. This translates into CASSRAGTGYQGNQPQHF.

This clonotype came up a few times. The chain uses TRBV28 and TRBJ1-6; 8 nucleotides match TRBD1. This CDR3 has 15 amino acids. V gave up 1 base and J gave up 8 bases; unmatched junction bases: 4. Germline V gene sequence: CDR1 MDHEN, CDR2 SYDVKM. The CDR3, as DNA: TGTGCCAGCAGTTTATTGGTGGGACAGGATTCACCCCTCCACTTT. It encodes CASSLLVGQDSPLHF. The full variable domain, with the rest looked up from reference TRBV28 and TRBJ1-6, is DVKVTQSSRYLVKRTGEKVFLECVQDMDHENMFWYRQDPGLGLRLIYFSYDVKMKEKGDIPEGYSVSREKKERFSLILESASTNQTSMYLCASSLLVGQDSPLHFGNGTRLTVT.

As to this clonotype: Mismatch with germline at one junction end may stem from a read error. This chain connects TRBV7-8 to TRBJ1-2, with 8 bases identical to TRBD1. There are 15 residues in the CDR3. Germline values: CDR1 SGHVS, CDR2 FQNEAQ. CDR3 amino acids: CASSLVTGTGVGYIF. The CDR3, as DNA: TGTGCCAGCAGCTTAGTAACCGGGACAGGAGTGGGCTACATCTTC.

J is TRBJ2-7 and V is TRBV20-1; D gene uncertain. Germline loops: CDR1 DFQATT, CDR2 SNEGSKA (reference sequence). V shed 3 bases and J shed 6 bases, with 24 bases lying between them. CDR3 length: 16 residues. The CDR3 sequence is CSASVLAAGSKFEQYF. The CDR3 DNA sequence: TGCAGTGCTAGTGTTCTTGCGGCTGGCTCAAAGTTCGAGCAGTACTTC.

The chain links TRBV11-2 to TRBJ2-7; possibly TRBD2 for D (6 bases). The V end lost 5 bases, the J end lost 0 bases, and 14 bases lay between the germline ends. Germline CDR1 SGHAT, CDR2 FQNNGV. The CDR3 extends over 15 amino acids. The CDR3 region has the DNA TGTGCCAGCAGCACCCAGGGAGGATTCTCCTACGAGCAGTACTTC. Protein sequence: CASSTQGGFSYEQYF.

The V call is TRBV21-1, the J call TRBJ1-2; whether TRBD1, the table's D call, matches the DNA was not checked. TRBV21-1 is reported as a pseudogene. The CDR3 loop spans 17 amino acids. The CDR3 DNA reads TGTGCCAGCAGCAAACACAAAACCCCCTCAGCTAACTATGGCTACACCTTC. Amino acids: CASSKHKTPSANYGYTF.